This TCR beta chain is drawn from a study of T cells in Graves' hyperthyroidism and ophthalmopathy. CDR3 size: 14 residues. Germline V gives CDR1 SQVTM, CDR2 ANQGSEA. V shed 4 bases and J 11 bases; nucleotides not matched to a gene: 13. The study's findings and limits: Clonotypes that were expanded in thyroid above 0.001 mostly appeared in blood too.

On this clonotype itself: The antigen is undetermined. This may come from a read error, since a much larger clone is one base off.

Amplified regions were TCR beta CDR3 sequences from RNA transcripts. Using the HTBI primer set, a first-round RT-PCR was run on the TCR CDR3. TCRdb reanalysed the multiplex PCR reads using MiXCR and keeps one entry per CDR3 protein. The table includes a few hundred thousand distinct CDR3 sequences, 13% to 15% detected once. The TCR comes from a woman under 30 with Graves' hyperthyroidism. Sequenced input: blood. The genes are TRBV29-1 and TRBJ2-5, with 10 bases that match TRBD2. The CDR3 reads CSVGDGTSATHQYF. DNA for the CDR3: TGCAGCGTTGGGGACGGGACTAGCGCGACGCATCAGTACTTC. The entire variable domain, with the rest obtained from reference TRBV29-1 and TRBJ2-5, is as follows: SAVISQKPSRDICQRGTSLTIQCQVDSQVTMMFWYRQQPGQSLTLIATANQGSEATYESGFVIDKFPISRPNLTFSTLTVSNMSPEDSSIYLCSVGDGTSATHQYFGPGTRLLVL.